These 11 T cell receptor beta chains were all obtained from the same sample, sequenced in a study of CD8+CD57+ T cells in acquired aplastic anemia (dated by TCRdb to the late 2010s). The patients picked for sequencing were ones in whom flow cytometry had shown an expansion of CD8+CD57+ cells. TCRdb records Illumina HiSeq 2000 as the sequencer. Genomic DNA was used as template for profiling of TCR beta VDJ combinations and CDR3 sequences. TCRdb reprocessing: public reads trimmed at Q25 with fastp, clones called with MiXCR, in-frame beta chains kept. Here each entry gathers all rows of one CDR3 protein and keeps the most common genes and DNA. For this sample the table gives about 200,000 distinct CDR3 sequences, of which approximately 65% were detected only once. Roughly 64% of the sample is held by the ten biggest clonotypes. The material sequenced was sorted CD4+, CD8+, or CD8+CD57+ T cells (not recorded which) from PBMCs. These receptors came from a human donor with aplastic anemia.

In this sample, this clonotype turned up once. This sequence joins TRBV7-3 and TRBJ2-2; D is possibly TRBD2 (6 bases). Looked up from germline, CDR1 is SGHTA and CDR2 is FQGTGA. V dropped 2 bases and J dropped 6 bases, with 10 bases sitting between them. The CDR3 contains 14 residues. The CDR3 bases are TGTGCCAGCAGCTTAGGCGGGGACGCCGGGGAGCTGTTTTTT. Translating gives CASSLGGDAGELFF.

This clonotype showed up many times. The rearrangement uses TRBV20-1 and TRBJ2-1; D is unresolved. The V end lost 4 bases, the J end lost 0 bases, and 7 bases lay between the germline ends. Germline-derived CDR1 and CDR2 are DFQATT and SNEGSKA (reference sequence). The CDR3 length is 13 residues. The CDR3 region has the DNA TGCAGTGCTAATGTGGCCTCCTACAATGAGCAGTTCTTC. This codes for CSANVASYNEQFF.

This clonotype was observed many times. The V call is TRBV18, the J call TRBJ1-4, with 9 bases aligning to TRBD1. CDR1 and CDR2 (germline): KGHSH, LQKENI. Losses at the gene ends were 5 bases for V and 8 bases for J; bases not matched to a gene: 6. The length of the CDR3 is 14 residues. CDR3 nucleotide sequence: TGTGCCAGCTCATCGGGACAGGGCCCCGAAAAACTGTTTTTT. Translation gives CASSSGQGPEKLFF.

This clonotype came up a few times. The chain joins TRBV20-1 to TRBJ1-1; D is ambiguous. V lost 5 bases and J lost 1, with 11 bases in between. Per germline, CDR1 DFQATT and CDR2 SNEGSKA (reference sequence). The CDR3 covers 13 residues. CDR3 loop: CSAGPRENTEAFF. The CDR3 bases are TGCAGTGCTGGCCCTCGGGAGAACACTGAAGCTTTCTTT.

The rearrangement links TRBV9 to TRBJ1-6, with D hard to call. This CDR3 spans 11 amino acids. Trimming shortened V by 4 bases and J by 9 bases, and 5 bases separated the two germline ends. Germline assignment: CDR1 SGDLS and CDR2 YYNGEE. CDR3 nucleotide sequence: TGTGCCAGCAGCACCCCTTCACCCCTCCACTTT. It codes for CASSTPSPLHF. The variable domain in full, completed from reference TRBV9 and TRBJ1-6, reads DSGVTQTPKHLITATGQRVTLRCSPRSGDLSVYWYQQSLDQGLQFLIQYYNGEERAKGNILERFSAQQFPDLHSELNLSSLELGDSALYFCASSTPSPLHFGNGTRLTVT.

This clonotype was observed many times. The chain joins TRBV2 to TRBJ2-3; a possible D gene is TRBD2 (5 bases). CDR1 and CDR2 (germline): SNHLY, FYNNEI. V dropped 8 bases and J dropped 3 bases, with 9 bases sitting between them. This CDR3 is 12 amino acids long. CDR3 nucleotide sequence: TGTGCCAGCTTCCTAGCTACAGATACGCAGTATTTT. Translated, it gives CASFLATDTQYF.

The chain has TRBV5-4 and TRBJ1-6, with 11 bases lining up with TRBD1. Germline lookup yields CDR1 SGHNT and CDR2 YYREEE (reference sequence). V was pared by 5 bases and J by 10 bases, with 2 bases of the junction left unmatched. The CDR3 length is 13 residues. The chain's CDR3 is CASRGQGESPLHF. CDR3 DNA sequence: TGTGCCAGCAGGGGACAGGGGGAATCACCCCTCCACTTT.

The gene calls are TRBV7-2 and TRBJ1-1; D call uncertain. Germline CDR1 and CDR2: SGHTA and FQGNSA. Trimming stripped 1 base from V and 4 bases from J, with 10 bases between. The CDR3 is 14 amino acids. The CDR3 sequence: CASSLGFSGTEAFF. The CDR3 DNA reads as TGTGCCAGCAGCTTAGGGTTCAGCGGCACTGAAGCTTTCTTT. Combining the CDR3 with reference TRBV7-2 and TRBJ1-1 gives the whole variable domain GAGVSQSPSNKVTEKGKDVELRCDPISGHTALYWYRQSLGQGLEFLIYFQGNSAPDKSGLPSDRFSAERTGGSVSTLTIQRTQQEDSAVYLCASSLGFSGTEAFFGQGTRLTVV.

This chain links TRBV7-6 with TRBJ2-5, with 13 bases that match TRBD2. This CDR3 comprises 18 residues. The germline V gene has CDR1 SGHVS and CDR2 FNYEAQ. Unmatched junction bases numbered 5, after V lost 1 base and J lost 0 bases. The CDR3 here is CASSLVGTSGVHQETQYF. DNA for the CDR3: TGTGCCAGCAGCTTAGTTGGGACTAGCGGGGTACACCAAGAGACCCAGTACTTC.

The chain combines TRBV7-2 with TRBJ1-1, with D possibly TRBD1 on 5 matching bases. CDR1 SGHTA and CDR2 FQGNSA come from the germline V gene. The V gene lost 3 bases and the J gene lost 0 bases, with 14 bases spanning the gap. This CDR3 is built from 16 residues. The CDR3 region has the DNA TGTGCCAGCAGCTTGGCCGGAGGGGCGCTGAACACTGAAGCTTTCTTT. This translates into CASSLAGGALNTEAFF.

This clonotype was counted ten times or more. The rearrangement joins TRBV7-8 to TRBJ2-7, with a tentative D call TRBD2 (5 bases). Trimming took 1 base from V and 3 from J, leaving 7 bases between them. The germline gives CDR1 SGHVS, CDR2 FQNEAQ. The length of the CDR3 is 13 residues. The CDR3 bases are TGTGCCAGCAGCTTAGACCGGGGCTACGAGCAGTACTTC. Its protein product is CASSLDRGYEQYF.